The 9 T cell receptor beta chains reported below all come from one sample, sequenced in a study of shared clonotypes between healthy human individuals. CD8 cells regarded as naive lacked CD45RO, were positively chosen for CCR7, and omitted terminally differentiated effector memory CD45RA+ cells. TCRdb's copy holds only in-frame clones and misses some; the assay was immunoSEQ multiplex PCR. The table lists about 750,000 clones, 80% to 95% of them singletons. The sequencing input was naive CD8+ T cells sorted from blood. The source is a man aged 25-45 years in good health.

The genes are TRBV4-1 and TRBJ2-7; TRBD1 or TRBD2 may be the D gene (5 bases each). The CDR3 extends over 15 amino acids. Trimming took off 0 bases at V and 4 bases at J, with 13 bases between the two ends. Germline V CDR1 and CDR2: MGHRA, YSYEKL. The CDR3 is CASSQDPLGVYEQYF. For the CDR3, the DNA is TGCGCCAGCAGCCAAGATCCTCTGGGGGTTTACGAGCAGTACTTC.

This chain links TRBV28 with TRBJ2-3, with 12 nucleotides matching TRBD2. CDR1 is MDHEN and CDR2 is SYDVKM in the germline V gene. V dropped 5 bases and J dropped 1; count of bases not matched to a gene: 4. The CDR3 extends over 16 amino acids. CDR3 in amino acids: CASSPRLAGGTDTQYF. CDR3 bases: TGTGCCAGCAGTCCCAGACTAGCGGGAGGCACAGATACGCAGTATTTT.

This clone was observed once. The rearrangement joins TRBV7-2 to TRBJ1-4; possible D gene TRBD1, 6 bases. Germline V gives CDR1 SGHTA, CDR2 FQGNSA. This CDR3 comprises 13 residues. Trimming pared 5 bases from V and 7 bases from J, leaving 11 bases between. The CDR3 region is CASSQTGSEKLFF. The CDR3 DNA reads as TGTGCCAGCAGCCAAACAGGGTCTGAAAAACTGTTTTTT.

The chain recombines TRBV12-1 with TRBJ2-1; whether TRBD1, the table's D call, matches the DNA was not checked. TRBV12-1 is tagged as a pseudogene. The CDR3 contains 15 residues. The CDR3 DNA reads TGTGCCAGCAGCCCGGCGGGACAGGGCAGGGATGAGCAGTTCTTC. Protein sequence: CASSPAGQGRDEQFF.

The CDR3 DNA reads TGTGCCAGCGGTTCTAGCGGGAAACAGCAGTTCTTC. Amino acid sequence: CASGSSGKQQFF. V is TRBV27 and J is TRBJ2-1; TRBD2 aligns across 9 bases. The CDR3 runs to 12 residues. V dropped 8 bases and J dropped 11; count of bases not matched to a gene: 7. In germline, CDR1 is MNHEY, CDR2 SMNVEV (reference sequence).

The sample holds one count of this clone. The chain joins TRBV7-9 to TRBJ2-3; 7 positions match TRBD2. The CDR3 has 15 amino acids. Unmatched junction bases numbered 5, after V lost 5 bases and J lost 0 bases. Germline V lookup: CDR1 SEHNR, CDR2 FQNEAQ (reference sequence). The DNA for the CDR3 is TGTGCCAGCAGCCTCAATAGCGGGAGCACAGATACGCAGTATTTT. Protein product: CASSLNSGSTDTQYF.

Details on this clone: Other DNA variants within this sample encode the same CDR3. This rearrangement joins TRBV7-9 to TRBJ2-2; D remains unclear. The ends were cut back, 4 bases at V and 0 bases at J, with 3 bases in the middle. Germline loops: CDR1 SEHNR, CDR2 FQNEAQ (reference sequence). The CDR3 is made up of 13 amino acids. CDR3 amino acids: CASSSPNTGELFF. The CDR3 nucleotides read TGTGCCAGCAGCTCCCCGAACACCGGGGAGCTGTTTTTT.

CDR3 nucleotide sequence: TGTGCCAGCAGCTTGACGGGGAAGGAGAACACTGAAGCTTTCTTT. Translating it yields CASSLTGKENTEAFF. The chain carries TRBV5-4 and TRBJ1-1; D gene unclear. CDR3 length: 15 residues. Trimming removed 1 base at V and 1 base at J, with 11 bases between. Germline V gene lookup returns CDR1 SGHNT and CDR2 YYREEE (reference sequence).

The chain is built from TRBV27 and TRBJ2-7; no firm D call. Germline assignment: CDR1 MNHEY and CDR2 SMNVEV (reference sequence). The CDR3 is 13 amino acids. V was cut by 0 bases and J by 2 bases, with 5 bases left in between. In nucleotides, the CDR3 is TGTGCCAGCAGTTTATCGGAGACCTACGAGCAGTACTTC. It specifies CASSLSETYEQYF.